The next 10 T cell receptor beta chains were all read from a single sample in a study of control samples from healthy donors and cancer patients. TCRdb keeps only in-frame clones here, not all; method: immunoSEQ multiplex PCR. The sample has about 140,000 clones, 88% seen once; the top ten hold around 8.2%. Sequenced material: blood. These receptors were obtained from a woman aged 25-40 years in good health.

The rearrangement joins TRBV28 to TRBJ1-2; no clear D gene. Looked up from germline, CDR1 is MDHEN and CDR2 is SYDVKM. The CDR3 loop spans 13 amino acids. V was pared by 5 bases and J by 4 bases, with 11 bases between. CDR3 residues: CASSPQATYGYTF. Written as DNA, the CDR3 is TGTGCCAGCAGTCCCCAGGCGACCTATGGCTACACCTTC.

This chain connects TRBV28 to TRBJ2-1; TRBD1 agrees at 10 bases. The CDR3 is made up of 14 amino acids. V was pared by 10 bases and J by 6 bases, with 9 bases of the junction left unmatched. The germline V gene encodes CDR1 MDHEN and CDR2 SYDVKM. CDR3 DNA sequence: TGTGCCACCGGGGACAGGGGAGGGGGCAATGAGCAGTTCTTC. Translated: CATGDRGGGNEQFF.

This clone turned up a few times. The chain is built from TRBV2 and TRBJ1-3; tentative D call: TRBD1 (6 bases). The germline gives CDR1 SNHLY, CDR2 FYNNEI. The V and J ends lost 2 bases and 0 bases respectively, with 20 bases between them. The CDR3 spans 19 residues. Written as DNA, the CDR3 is TGTGCCAGCAGTGAACCTAAGGACAGAAGACTTACCTCTGGAAACACCATATATTTT. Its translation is CASSEPKDRRLTSGNTIYF.

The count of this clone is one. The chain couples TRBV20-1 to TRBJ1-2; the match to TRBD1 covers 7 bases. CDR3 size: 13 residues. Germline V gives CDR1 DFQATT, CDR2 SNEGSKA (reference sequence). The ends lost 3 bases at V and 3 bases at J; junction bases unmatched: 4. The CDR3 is CSASQGGDYGYTF. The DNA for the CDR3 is TGCAGTGCTAGTCAGGGGGGGGACTATGGCTACACCTTC.

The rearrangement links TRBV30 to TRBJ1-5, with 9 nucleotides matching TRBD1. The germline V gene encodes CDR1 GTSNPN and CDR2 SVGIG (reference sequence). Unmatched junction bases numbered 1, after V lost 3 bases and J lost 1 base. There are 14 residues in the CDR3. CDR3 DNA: TGTGCCTGGAGGGACAGGGGAAGCAATCAGCCCCAGCATTTT. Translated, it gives CAWRDRGSNQPQHF.

The CDR3 region is CAREGVRRSYEQYF. The CDR3 DNA sequence: TGCGCCAGGGAGGGCGTGAGGAGGTCCTACGAGCAGTACTTC. This sequence joins TRBV10-1 and TRBJ2-7, with a weak D call TRBD2 (6 bases). Germline V gene lookup returns CDR1 WNHNN and CDR2 SYGVQD (reference sequence). The ends were cut back, 9 bases at V and 1 base at J, with 16 bases in the middle. This CDR3 is built from 14 residues.

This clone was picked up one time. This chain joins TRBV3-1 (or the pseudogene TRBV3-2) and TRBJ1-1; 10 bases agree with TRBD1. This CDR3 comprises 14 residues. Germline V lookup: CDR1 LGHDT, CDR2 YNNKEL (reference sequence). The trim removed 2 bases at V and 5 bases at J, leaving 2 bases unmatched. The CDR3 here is CASSQPGQGTEAFF. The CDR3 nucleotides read TGTGCCAGCAGCCAACCGGGACAGGGGACTGAAGCTTTCTTT.

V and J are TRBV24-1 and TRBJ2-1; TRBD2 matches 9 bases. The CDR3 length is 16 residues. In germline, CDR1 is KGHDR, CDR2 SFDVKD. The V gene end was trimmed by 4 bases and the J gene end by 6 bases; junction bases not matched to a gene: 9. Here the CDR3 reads CATSDHSGSVLNEQFF. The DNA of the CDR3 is TGTGCCACCAGTGACCATAGCGGGAGCGTCCTCAATGAGCAGTTCTTC.

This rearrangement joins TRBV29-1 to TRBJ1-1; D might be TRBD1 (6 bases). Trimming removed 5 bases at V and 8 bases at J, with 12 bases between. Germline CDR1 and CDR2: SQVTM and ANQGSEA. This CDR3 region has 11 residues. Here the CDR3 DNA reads TGCAGCGTTAAACCAGGGGTGGAAGCTTTCTTT. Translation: CSVKPGVEAFF.

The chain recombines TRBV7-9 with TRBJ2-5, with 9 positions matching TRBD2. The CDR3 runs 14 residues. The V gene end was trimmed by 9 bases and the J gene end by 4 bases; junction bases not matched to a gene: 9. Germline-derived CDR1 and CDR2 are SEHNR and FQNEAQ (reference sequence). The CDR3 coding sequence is TGTGCCAGGCCCCCGGGACTAGCCCCAGAGACCCAGTACTTC. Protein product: CARPPGLAPETQYF.